Listed below are T cell receptor beta chains from one sample, sequenced in a study of response to subunit inactivated influenza vaccine. TCRdb reprocessed the RT-PCR reads with MiXCR, giving one entry per CDR3 protein. The profile shows about 830,000 distinct CDR3 sequences, approximately 18% of them singletons. The sequenced sample was PBMCs from blood, obtained 5 to 6 days after vaccination. These receptors all stem from a man between 45 and 60 years old who received an inactivated influenza vaccine. CDR3s include the opening cysteine and the closing phenylalanine or tryptophan. The order of the fields is clone size, V gene, J gene, D gene, CDR3 DNA, CDR3 protein. The D gene is left open where the match is weak. Not every row has a clone size; where given, it reads once, few, many or a size class.

abundance: NA
v_gene: TRBV18
j_gene: TRBJ1-2
d_gene: TRBD1
CDR3nt: TGTGCCAGCTCACCCCGAGGGACAGACTATGGCTACACCTTC
CDR3aa: CASSPRGTDYGYTF

abundance: NA
v_gene: TRBV7-6
j_gene: TRBJ2-7
d_gene: NA
CDR3nt: TGTGCCAGCAGCTTAGTTGCAGGGTCCCGCTACGAGCAGTACTTC
CDR3aa: CASSLVAGSRYEQYF

abundance: few
v_gene: TRBV11-2
j_gene: TRBJ1-1
d_gene: NA
CDR3nt: TGTGCCAGCAGCTTACTAAGTGGGGACAACACTGAAGCTTTCTTT
CDR3aa: CASSLLSGDNTEAFF

abundance: NA
v_gene: TRBV4-2
j_gene: TRBJ2-2
d_gene: TRBD2
CDR3nt: TGTGCCAGCAGCCAATCCCCACTAGCGGGTACCGGGGAGCTGTTTTTT
CDR3aa: CASSQSPLAGTGELFF

abundance: NA
v_gene: TRBV9
j_gene: TRBJ1-2
d_gene: NA
CDR3nt: TGTGCCAGCAGCGTAGCTCAGGGTCTCTATGGCTACACCTTC
CDR3aa: CASSVAQGLYGYTF

abundance: few
v_gene: TRBV5-1
j_gene: TRBJ2-1
d_gene: TRBD2
CDR3nt: TGCGCCAGCAGCTTGTGGGGGACTAGCGGGAGCGATGAGCAGTTCTTC
CDR3aa: CASSLWGTSGSDEQFF

abundance: few
v_gene: TRBV6-2/TRBV6-3
j_gene: TRBJ1-5
d_gene: TRBD1
CDR3nt: TGTGCCAGCAGTGGAAAAGGACAGGGGCCTAATCAGCCCCAGCATTTT
CDR3aa: CASSGKGQGPNQPQHF

abundance: few
v_gene: TRBV25-1
j_gene: TRBJ1-2
d_gene: NA
CDR3nt: TGTGCCAGCAGAGTAGATGGGACCTTCGGCTACACCTTC
CDR3aa: CASRVDGTFGYTF

abundance: NA
v_gene: TRBV24-1
j_gene: TRBJ2-2
d_gene: TRBD1
CDR3nt: TGTGCCACCAGTGACGCCGGGACAGGGGGCGCGTCCACCGGGGAGCTGTTTTTT
CDR3aa: CATSDAGTGGASTGELFF

abundance: many
v_gene: TRBV12-3/TRBV12-4
j_gene: TRBJ1-3
d_gene: TRBD1
CDR3nt: TGTGCCAGCAGACCCGACAGGGTTGGAAACACCATATATTTT
CDR3aa: CASRPDRVGNTIYF

abundance: NA
v_gene: TRBV20-1
j_gene: TRBJ2-1
d_gene: TRBD2
CDR3nt: TGCAGTGCTCCTAGGGCTAGCGGGAGTGTCTACAATGAGCAGTTCTTC
CDR3aa: CSAPRASGSVYNEQFF

abundance: few
v_gene: TRBV29-1
j_gene: TRBJ2-2
d_gene: NA
CDR3nt: TGCAGCGTTGAGATGCCAACCAACACCGGGGAGCTGTTTTTT
CDR3aa: CSVEMPTNTGELFF

abundance: few
v_gene: TRBV6-5
j_gene: TRBJ1-6
d_gene: NA
CDR3nt: TGTGCCAGCAGTTACGAGGTCCAACGCCGGCAATCACCCCTCCACTTT
CDR3aa: CASSYEVQRRQSPLHF

abundance: NA
v_gene: TRBV6-2/TRBV6-3
j_gene: TRBJ2-7
d_gene: NA
CDR3nt: TGTGCCACGCGGAGGGGGGCGCGATCCTACGAGCAGTACTTC
CDR3aa: CATRRGARSYEQYF

abundance: many
v_gene: TRBV20-1
j_gene: TRBJ2-7
d_gene: NA
CDR3nt: TGCAGTGCTAGAGCTTCCGCTCGGGGATACGAGCAGTACTTC
CDR3aa: CSARASARGYEQYF

abundance: many
v_gene: TRBV4-3
j_gene: TRBJ2-3
d_gene: TRBD1
CDR3nt: TGCGCCAGCAGCCAAGATGGGACAGGGGTGGATACGCAGTATTTT
CDR3aa: CASSQDGTGVDTQYF

abundance: NA
v_gene: TRBV20-1
j_gene: TRBJ2-5
d_gene: NA
CDR3nt: TGCAGTGCTAGTAATTTGCTGGGGGGCCGGGAGACCCAGTACTTC
CDR3aa: CSASNLLGGRETQYF

abundance: few
v_gene: TRBV7-2
j_gene: TRBJ2-7
d_gene: NA
CDR3nt: TGTGCCAGCAGCCGATACAGGAGTTCCTCCTACGAGCAGTACTTC
CDR3aa: CASSRYRSSSYEQYF

abundance: many
v_gene: TRBV10-3
j_gene: TRBJ1-2
d_gene: TRBD1
CDR3nt: TGTGCCATCTCCGGGACAGGAAGGGGCTACACCTTC
CDR3aa: CAISGTGRGYTF

abundance: NA
v_gene: TRBV7-3
j_gene: TRBJ2-1
d_gene: NA
CDR3nt: TGTGCCAGCAGCTTAACGCTCGATGAGCAGTTCTTC
CDR3aa: CASSLTLDEQFF

abundance: NA
v_gene: TRBV4-3
j_gene: TRBJ1-2
d_gene: NA
CDR3nt: TGCGCCAGCAGCCCCGTGGGGGGGGGCTATGGCTACACCTTC
CDR3aa: CASSPVGGGYGYTF

abundance: NA
v_gene: TRBV15
j_gene: TRBJ1-5
d_gene: NA
CDR3nt: TGTGCCACCAGCAGAGATCTGTATCAGCCCCAGCATTTT
CDR3aa: CATSRDLYQPQHF

abundance: few
v_gene: TRBV20-1
j_gene: TRBJ2-2
d_gene: NA
CDR3nt: TGCAGTGCTCTTGGGACTGCAGGCACCGGGGAGCTGTTTTTT
CDR3aa: CSALGTAGTGELFF

abundance: few
v_gene: TRBV11-2
j_gene: TRBJ2-2
d_gene: TRBD1
CDR3nt: TGTGCCAGCAGACGGACAGGGGGCGCATCCGGGGAGCTGTTTTTT
CDR3aa: CASRRTGGASGELFF

abundance: NA
v_gene: TRBV30
j_gene: TRBJ2-1
d_gene: TRBD1
CDR3nt: TGTGCCTGGAGTGCGCAGGGGGCTCATGAGCAGTTCTTC
CDR3aa: CAWSAQGAHEQFF

abundance: few
v_gene: TRBV10-2
j_gene: TRBJ2-5
d_gene: NA
CDR3nt: TGCGCCAGCAGCTGGGGGGACAGTAATACCCCTCAAGAGACCCAGTACTTC
CDR3aa: CASSWGDSNTPQETQYF

abundance: few
v_gene: TRBV7-2
j_gene: TRBJ2-3
d_gene: TRBD2
CDR3nt: TGTGCCAGCAGCTTAGCCCCCAAACTAGCGGCGAGCACAGATACGCAGTATTTT
CDR3aa: CASSLAPKLAASTDTQYF

abundance: few
v_gene: TRBV15
j_gene: TRBJ1-4
d_gene: NA
CDR3nt: TGTGCCACCAGCAGAGATGGCAGAAGTAATGAAAAACTGTTTTTT
CDR3aa: CATSRDGRSNEKLFF

abundance: few
v_gene: TRBV20-1
j_gene: TRBJ2-7
d_gene: NA
CDR3nt: TGCAGTGCTCAGGCAGGGGCGTGGGTTGAGCAGTACTTC
CDR3aa: CSAQAGAWVEQYF

abundance: NA
v_gene: TRBV5-5
j_gene: TRBJ1-6
d_gene: NA
CDR3nt: TGTGCCAGCAGCATGGACGACCCCCTCCACTTT
CDR3aa: CASSMDDPLHF

abundance: NA
v_gene: TRBV20-1
j_gene: TRBJ2-1
d_gene: TRBD2
CDR3nt: TGCAGTGCTAGAACGGCGGGGGACTCCTACAATGAGCAGTTCTTC
CDR3aa: CSARTAGDSYNEQFF

abundance: NA
v_gene: TRBV15
j_gene: TRBJ2-1
d_gene: TRBD2
CDR3nt: TGTGCCACCAGCAAGGGCGGGAGGAACGAGGATGAGCAGTTCTTC
CDR3aa: CATSKGGRNEDEQFF

abundance: few
v_gene: TRBV18
j_gene: TRBJ2-2
d_gene: NA
CDR3nt: TGTGCCAGCTCACCATTAGGGAACACCGGGGAGCTGTTTTTT
CDR3aa: CASSPLGNTGELFF

abundance: few
v_gene: TRBV9
j_gene: TRBJ2-7
d_gene: TRBD1
CDR3nt: TGTGCCAGCAGCGTAGACGGACAGGGTCGAGGGCAGTACTTC
CDR3aa: CASSVDGQGRGQYF

abundance: NA
v_gene: TRBV7-2
j_gene: TRBJ2-5
d_gene: TRBD2
CDR3nt: TGTGCCAGCAGCCGGACTAGCACGGAGACCCAGTACTTC
CDR3aa: CASSRTSTETQYF

abundance: many
v_gene: TRBV11-2
j_gene: TRBJ2-7
d_gene: TRBD1
CDR3nt: TGTGCCAGCAGCCAGACAGGGCCCCGGGGCGAGCAGTACTTC
CDR3aa: CASSQTGPRGEQYF

abundance: few
v_gene: TRBV14
j_gene: TRBJ2-7
d_gene: NA
CDR3nt: TGTGCCAGCAGCCCCTTGCCCAGGGGGGTCCACTACGAGCAGTACTTC
CDR3aa: CASSPLPRGVHYEQYF